The rows below give T cell receptor beta chains drawn from one sample of a study of T cell responses to AZD1222 COVID-19 vaccine. Using immunoSEQ multiplex PCR, the repertoire was profiled, and TCRdb retains in-frame clones only, with some absent. The sample has 50,000 or so clones, 80% seen once. The sequencing used peripheral blood, collected 28 days after the second AZD1222 dose. The receptors shown here come from an adult who received the AZD1222 COVID-19 vaccine. The CDR3 runs from the conserved cysteine through the conserved F or W. Each record gives: V gene, clone size, J gene, D gene, CDR3 protein, CDR3 DNA. D genes are given only for firm matches. Clone size is not always given. Where it is, it says once, few, many or a class for expanded clones.

TRBV2	few	TRBJ2-2	TRBD1	CASSPGQGFFYGELFF	TGTGCCAGCAGTCCGGGACAGGGGTTTTTTTACGGGGAGCTGTTTTTT
TRBV14	-	TRBJ1-2	-	CASSQDRRVGEANYGYTF	TGTGCCAGCAGCCAAGATCGTCGGGTTGGTGAAGCTAACTATGGCTACACCTTC
TRBV27	-	TRBJ1-5	-	CASSPFRGDQPQHF	TGTGCCAGCAGTCCGTTCCGGGGGGATCAGCCCCAGCATTTT
TRBV5-1	-	TRBJ2-1	TRBD2	CASSLGGTSWYEQFF	TGCGCCAGCAGCTTGGGGGGGACTAGCTGGTATGAGCAGTTCTTC
TRBV7-2	-	TRBJ2-3	-	CASRVQKDTQYF	TGTGCCAGCAGAGTCCAGAAGGATACGCAGTATTTT
TRBV19	-	TRBJ1-5	-	CASSIEGNQPQHF	TGTGCCAGTAGTATTGAGGGCAATCAGCCCCAGCATTTT
TRBV5-4	-	TRBJ1-2	TRBD1	CASSRDRANYGYTF	TGTGCCAGCAGCCGGGACAGGGCTAACTATGGCTACACCTTC
TRBV14	-	TRBJ2-2	TRBD1	CASSQRQGALTGELFF	TGTGCCAGCAGCCAAAGACAGGGGGCACTCACCGGGGAGCTGTTTTTT
TRBV27	-	TRBJ2-6	TRBD2	CASSPWGSGRAISGANVLTF	TGTGCCAGCAGTCCTTGGGGGAGCGGGAGGGCTATATCTGGGGCCAACGTCCTGACTTTC
TRBV6-2/TRBV6-3	few	TRBJ2-7	TRBD2	CASSYRSGRYEQYF	TGTGCCAGCAGTTATCGTAGCGGGAGATACGAGCAGTACTTC
TRBV7-2	-	TRBJ1-2	-	CASSLDRDGYTF	TGTGCCAGCAGCTTAGACAGGGATGGCTACACCTTC
TRBV6-2/TRBV6-3	-	TRBJ2-7	TRBD2	CASTPEASGNYEQYF	TGTGCCAGCACCCCGGAGGCTAGCGGTAACTACGAGCAGTACTTC
TRBV6-5	-	TRBJ2-3	TRBD2	CASISGLAGEDTQYF	TGTGCCAGCATATCGGGACTAGCGGGAGAAGATACGCAGTATTTT
TRBV3-1/TRBV3-2	-	TRBJ2-5	-	CASSQVNRVETQYF	TGTGCCAGCAGCCAAGTAAACAGGGTGGAGACCCAGTACTTC
TRBV7-8	few	TRBJ1-5	-	CASSITGGGNQPQHF	TGTGCCAGCAGCATTACCGGGGGGGGCAATCAGCCCCAGCATTTT
TRBV28	-	TRBJ2-5	-	CASSLPHAETQYF	TGTGCCAGCAGTTTACCGCATGCCGAGACCCAGTACTTC
TRBV6-5	-	TRBJ1-5	-	CASRGVPSQPQHF	TGTGCCAGTAGAGGGGTTCCAAGCCAGCCCCAGCATTTT
TRBV6-2/TRBV6-3	-	TRBJ1-2	TRBD1	CASSLGQGRFAYGYTF	TGTGCCAGCAGTTTGGGACAGGGTCGTTTCGCCTATGGCTACACCTTC
TRBV28	-	TRBJ1-4	-	CASRRTAFSKLFF	TGTGCCAGCAGGCGGACAGCCTTCTCTAAACTGTTTTTT
TRBV6-2/TRBV6-3	-	TRBJ1-4	-	CASSYSQLREKLFF	TGTGCCAGCAGTTACTCACAACTAAGGGAAAAACTGTTTTTT
TRBV24-1	-	TRBJ2-1	-	CATSVPGARAYNEQFF	TGTGCCACCAGTGTCCCTGGGGCCCGAGCCTACAATGAGCAGTTCTTC
TRBV27	-	TRBJ2-3	TRBD2	CASSLAGVDTQYF	TGTGCCAGCAGTTTAGCGGGGGTGGATACGCAGTATTTT
TRBV5-1	-	TRBJ1-1	-	CASSLGWGSVNTEAFF	TGCGCCAGCAGCTTGGGATGGGGATCCGTGAACACTGAAGCTTTCTTT
TRBV3-1/TRBV3-2	-	TRBJ2-3	-	CASSRIGSSPDTQYF	TGTGCCAGCAGCCGTATAGGCTCCTCACCGGATACGCAGTATTTT
TRBV5-1	few	TRBJ1-4	-	CASSLGDGNEKLFF	TGCGCCAGCAGCTTGGGAGACGGTAATGAAAAACTGTTTTTT
TRBV6-5	-	TRBJ2-2	TRBD2	CASNRQRGNTGELFF	TGTGCCAGCAACCGGCAGCGGGGGAACACCGGGGAGCTGTTTTTT
TRBV5-1	once	TRBJ2-2	TRBD1	CASSLTRDRESGELFF	TGCGCCAGCAGCTTGACCCGGGACAGGGAAAGTGGGGAGCTGTTTTTT
TRBV19	-	TRBJ1-5	TRBD1	CASRQDRVNQPQHF	TGTGCCAGTAGACAAGACAGGGTCAATCAGCCCCAGCATTTT
TRBV9	-	TRBJ2-1	-	CASSVGLFEQFF	TGTGCCAGCAGCGTAGGACTTTTTGAGCAGTTCTTC
TRBV19	-	TRBJ1-2	TRBD1	CASSIDRDRGNYGYTF	TGTGCCAGTAGTATAGATAGGGACAGGGGGAACTATGGCTACACCTTC
TRBV28	-	TRBJ2-7	TRBD2	CASSTRGGPEGGSSYEQYF	TGTGCCAGCAGTACCCGGGGAGGCCCCGAGGGAGGGAGCTCCTACGAGCAGTACTTC
TRBV19	few	TRBJ1-3	-	CASRTDGNTIYF	TGTGCCAGTAGGACAGACGGAAACACCATATATTTT
TRBV10-1	-	TRBJ2-2	-	CASSAQQTGELFF	TGCGCCAGCAGTGCCCAGCAAACCGGGGAGCTGTTTTTT
TRBV2	-	TRBJ1-5	TRBD1	CASSEGTGHGQPQHF	TGTGCCAGCAGTGAAGGGACAGGTCACGGTCAGCCCCAGCATTTT
TRBV20-1	-	TRBJ2-7	-	CSADRSYEQYF	TGCAGTGCCGACAGGTCCTACGAGCAGTACTTC
TRBV12-3/TRBV12-4	few	TRBJ1-2	-	CASSPGQNYGYTF	TGTGCCAGCAGTCCAGGACAGAACTATGGCTACACCTTC
TRBV2	-	TRBJ1-2	-	CASSEASGGKGGYTF	TGTGCCAGCAGTGAAGCGTCTGGGGGGAAAGGGGGCTACACCTTC
TRBV5-5	-	TRBJ2-5	-	CASRRLPEGPETQYF	TGTGCCAGCAGGCGTCTTCCGGAGGGGCCCGAGACCCAGTACTTC
TRBV6-5	-	TRBJ1-5	-	CASRDSNQPQHF	TGTGCCAGCAGGGACAGCAATCAGCCCCAGCATTTT
TRBV4-1	-	TRBJ1-4	TRBD1	CASSLPDRVDEKLFF	TGCGCCAGCAGCCTCCCGGACAGGGTGGATGAAAAACTGTTTTTT
TRBV29-1	-	TRBJ1-2	-	CSVDEIFNYGYTF	TGCAGCGTTGACGAGATATTTAACTATGGCTACACCTTC
TRBV2	once	TRBJ1-1	-	CASRKQANTEAFF	TGTGCCAGCAGAAAACAGGCTAACACTGAAGCTTTCTTT
TRBV10-1	once	TRBJ1-3	-	CASSESLNSGNTIYF	TGCGCCAGCAGTGAGTCATTAAACTCTGGAAACACCATATATTTT
TRBV27	medium-sized	TRBJ1-5	-	CASSLQGLGNQPQHF	TGTGCCAGCAGTCTACAGGGTTTGGGCAATCAGCCCCAGCATTTT
TRBV7-9	-	TRBJ1-6	TRBD1	CASSLAGGTENSPLHF	TGTGCCAGCAGCTTAGCAGGGGGGACAGAGAATTCACCCCTCCACTTT
TRBV18	-	TRBJ2-1	-	CASSVKDEQFF	TGTGCCAGCTCAGTAAAAGATGAGCAGTTCTTC